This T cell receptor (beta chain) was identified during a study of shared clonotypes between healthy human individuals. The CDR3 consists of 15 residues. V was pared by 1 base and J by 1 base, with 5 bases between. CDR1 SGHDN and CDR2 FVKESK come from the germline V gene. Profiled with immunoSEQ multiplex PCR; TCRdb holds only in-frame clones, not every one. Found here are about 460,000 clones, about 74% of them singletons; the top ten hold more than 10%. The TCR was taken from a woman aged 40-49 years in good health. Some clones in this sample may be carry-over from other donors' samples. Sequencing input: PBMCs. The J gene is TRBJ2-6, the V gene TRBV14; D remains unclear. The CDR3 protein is CASSQVLSGANVLTF. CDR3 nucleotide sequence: TGTGCCAGCAGCCAAGTCTTGTCTGGGGCCAACGTCCTGACTTTC.